The sample holds a few counts of the clone carrying this T cell receptor beta chain. Its antigen is still unknown. This entry comes from a study of T cell repertoires in cytomegalovirus infection. Each CDR3 protein gets one entry after TCRdb re-called the reads with MiXCR. Of 700,000 to 950,000 distinct CDR3 sequences in the sample, around a third were seen once. From germline, CDR1 is LNHNV and CDR2 YYDKDF (reference sequence). The CDR3 runs 15 residues. Trimming removed 0 bases from V and 6 bases from J, with 12 bases in between. The receptor's source is a human donor in good health (CMV status not recorded). Some clones in this sample may be carry-over from other donors' samples. This specimen consisted of cultured CD8+ T cells from PBMCs, obtained from culture after CMV antigen stimulation. This chain uses TRBV15 with TRBJ2-1, with D uncertain. The chain's CDR3 is CATSRDLSEFNEQFF. In nucleotides, the CDR3 is TGTGCCACCAGCAGAGATCTGTCGGAATTCAATGAGCAGTTCTTC.